The clone carrying this T cell receptor beta chain was observed a few times. Its antigen is not known. The germline V gene has CDR1 LNHDA and CDR2 SQIVND (reference sequence). CDR3 length: 12 residues. Trimming left V 10 bases short and J 3 bases short, with 10 bases between. This record belongs to a study of T cells in Graves' hyperthyroidism and ophthalmopathy. From RNA transcripts, TCR beta CDR3 regions were amplified. When the TCR CDR3 underwent first-round RT-PCR, the HTBI primer set was used. TCRdb reanalysed the multiplex PCR reads using MiXCR and keeps one entry per CDR3 protein. The table lists 250,000 to 400,000 distinct CDR3 sequences, roughly 15% of them singletons, with 30% to 40% in the top ten. Study-wide points: Classification by a 13 V-J model distinguished ophthalmopathy from stable hyperthyroidism. Most thyroid clonotypes expanded above 0.001 were also detected in blood.

The chain carries TRBV19 and TRBJ2-1, with D unclear. Sequencing was performed on blood. The receptor was isolated from a woman aged 40 to 50 with Graves' ophthalmopathy. The DNA of the CDR3 is TGTGCCACGAACCTAATCTACAATGAGCAGTTCTTC. Translation gives CATNLIYNEQFF.